The sequence of this T cell receptor beta chain was determined in a study of spatial heterogeneity in lung cancer. Noted time point: sample taken at primary tumor resection. The cohort: some 70 early-stage, untreated non-small cell lung cancer patients. Unsorted whole RNA from tumor, nontumor lung or frozen PBMC underwent sequencing. Carried by each TCR cDNA molecule was a unique molecular identifier. Each CDR3 protein is one row after TCRdb ran MiXCR on the 5' RACE reads. The sample consists of several thousand distinct CDR3 sequences, about 14% of them appearing once. By sample fraction, this clonotype is medium-sized. The antigen remains unidentified. Findings and limits, study-wide: Mutation tallies in tumors tracked expanded intratumoral alpha and beta TCR counts. Counts of ubiquitous and regional expanded TCRs tracked ubiquitous and regional nonsynonymous mutations, respectively.

The CDR3 extends over 15 amino acids. CDR1 and CDR2 from the germline V gene are DFQATT and SNEGSKA (reference sequence). Trimming left V 3 bases short and J 8 bases short, with 22 bases between. J is TRBJ1-1 and V is TRBV20-1; D is possibly TRBD1 (6 bases). Sequenced material: lung tumor tissue, taken at surgery. The clonotype comes from a female donor with early-stage non-small cell lung cancer. CDR3 sequence: CSASWPYPLGAEAFF. In nucleotides, the CDR3 is TGCAGTGCTAGTTGGCCCTACCCCTTGGGGGCCGAAGCTTTCTTT.